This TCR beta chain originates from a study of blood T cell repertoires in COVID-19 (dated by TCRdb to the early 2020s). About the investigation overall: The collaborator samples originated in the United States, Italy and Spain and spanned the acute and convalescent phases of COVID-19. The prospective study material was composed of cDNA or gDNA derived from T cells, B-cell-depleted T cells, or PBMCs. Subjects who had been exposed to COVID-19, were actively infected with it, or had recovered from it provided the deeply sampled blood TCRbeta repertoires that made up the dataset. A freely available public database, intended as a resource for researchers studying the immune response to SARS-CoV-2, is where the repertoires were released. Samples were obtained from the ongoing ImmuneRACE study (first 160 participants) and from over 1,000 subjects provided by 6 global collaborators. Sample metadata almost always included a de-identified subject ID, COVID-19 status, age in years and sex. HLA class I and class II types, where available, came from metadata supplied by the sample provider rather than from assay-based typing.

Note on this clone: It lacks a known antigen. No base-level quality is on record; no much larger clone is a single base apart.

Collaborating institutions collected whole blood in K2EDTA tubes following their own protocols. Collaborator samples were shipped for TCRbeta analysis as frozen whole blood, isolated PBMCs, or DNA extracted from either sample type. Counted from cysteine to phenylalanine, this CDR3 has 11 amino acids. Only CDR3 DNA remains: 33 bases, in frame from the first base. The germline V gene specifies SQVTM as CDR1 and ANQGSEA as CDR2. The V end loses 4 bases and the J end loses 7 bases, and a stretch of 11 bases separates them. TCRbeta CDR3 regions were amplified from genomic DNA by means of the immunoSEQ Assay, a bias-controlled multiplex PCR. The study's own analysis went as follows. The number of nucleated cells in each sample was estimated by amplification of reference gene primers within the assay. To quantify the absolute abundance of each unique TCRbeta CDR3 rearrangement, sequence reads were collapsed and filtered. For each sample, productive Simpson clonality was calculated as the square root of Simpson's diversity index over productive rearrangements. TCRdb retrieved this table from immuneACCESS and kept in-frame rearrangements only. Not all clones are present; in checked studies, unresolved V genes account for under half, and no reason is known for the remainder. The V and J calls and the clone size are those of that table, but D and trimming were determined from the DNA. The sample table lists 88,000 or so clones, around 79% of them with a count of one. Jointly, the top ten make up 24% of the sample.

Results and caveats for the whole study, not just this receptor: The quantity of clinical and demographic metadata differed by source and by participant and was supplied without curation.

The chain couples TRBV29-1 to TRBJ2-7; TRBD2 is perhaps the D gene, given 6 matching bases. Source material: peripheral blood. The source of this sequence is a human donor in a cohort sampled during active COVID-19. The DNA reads TGCAGCGTTGTTGGGGCGGGGGAGCAGTACTTC. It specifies CSVVGAGEQYF.